This TCR beta chain was profiled in a study of vaccination and CD4 T cells after COVID-19. Background on the study: Researchers treated cells with overlapping spike peptides taken from SARS-CoV-2, HCoV-NL63, HCoV-OC43 and HCoV-229E. Cultures that served as controls received a CEFX pool, an HIV-1 Nef pool, or no peptide.

Sequencing of the DNA from cultured CD4+ T cells was carried out with the Oncomine TCR Beta short-read assay. MiXCR, run by TCRdb on the PCR reads, gives a single entry per CDR3 protein. This table holds some 10,000 distinct CDR3 sequences, about 60% found once. Between the trimmed V and J ends, which lost 3 bases and 0 bases, there was a span of 14 bases. Germline V gene lookup returns CDR1 KGHDR and CDR2 SFDVKD. The CDR3 has 17 amino acids. Treatment defined: roughly 10-day PBMC culture with coronavirus spike peptide pools or control peptides (ViraFEST assay). As regards this clonotype: No antigen is known for it.

The chain is built from TRBV24-1 and TRBJ1-5; perhaps TRBD1 as D (6 bases). The specimen sequenced was CD4+ T cells from blood, cultured in vitro. The clonotype originates from a human donor who had recovered from COVID-19. The DNA of the CDR3 is TGTGCCACCAGTGATGGCACAGGGAGTAATAGCAATCAGCCCCAGCATTTT. Protein product: CATSDGTGSNSNQPQHF.